This T cell receptor (beta chain) was sequenced in a study of beta chain features in type 1 diabetes. The sequenced template was cDNA made from the entire isolated RNA. Clones were read by immunoSEQ multiplex PCR, and TCRdb kept only the in-frame ones, dropping some. The sample has 300,000 to 350,000 clones, around 8.5% seen once. From germline, CDR1 is SEHNR and CDR2 FQNEAQ (reference sequence). There are 14 residues in the CDR3. J lost 5 bases, V lost 2 bases, and 5 bases had no gene match. Study-wide findings and caveats: Shortening that was moderate but significant affected the TCRB CDR3s of Type 1 diabetes patients in all four CD4+ subsets.

As to this clone: No antigen is known for it.

The gene calls are TRBV7-9 and TRBJ2-7; 8 nucleotides line up with TRBD1. The sequence derives from a man between 25 and 39 years old with type 1 diabetes. Sequenced input: central memory CD4+ T cells from blood. The CDR3 protein is CASSLWGQVHEQYF. The CDR3 nucleotides read TGTGCCAGCAGCTTATGGGGACAGGTCCACGAGCAGTACTTC.